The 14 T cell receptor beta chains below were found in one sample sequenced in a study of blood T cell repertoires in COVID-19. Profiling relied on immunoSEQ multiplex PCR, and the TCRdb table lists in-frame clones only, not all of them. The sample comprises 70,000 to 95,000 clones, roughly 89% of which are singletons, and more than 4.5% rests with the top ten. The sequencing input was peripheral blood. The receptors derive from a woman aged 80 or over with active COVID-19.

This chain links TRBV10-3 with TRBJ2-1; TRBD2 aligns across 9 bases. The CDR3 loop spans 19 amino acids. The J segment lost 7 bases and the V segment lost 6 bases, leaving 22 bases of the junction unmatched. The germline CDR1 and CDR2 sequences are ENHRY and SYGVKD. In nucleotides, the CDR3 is TGTGCCATCAGCTGGACTAGCGTGGTCGGGGCGACGTCTTTGAATGAGCAGTTCTTC. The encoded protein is CAISWTSVVGATSLNEQFF.

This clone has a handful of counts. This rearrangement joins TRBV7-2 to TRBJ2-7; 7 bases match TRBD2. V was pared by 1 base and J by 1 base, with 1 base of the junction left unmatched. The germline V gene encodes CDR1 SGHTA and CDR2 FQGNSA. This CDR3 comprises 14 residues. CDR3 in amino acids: CASSLGGGSYEQYF. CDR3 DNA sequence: TGTGCCAGCAGCTTAGGGGGGGGATCCTACGAGCAGTACTTC.

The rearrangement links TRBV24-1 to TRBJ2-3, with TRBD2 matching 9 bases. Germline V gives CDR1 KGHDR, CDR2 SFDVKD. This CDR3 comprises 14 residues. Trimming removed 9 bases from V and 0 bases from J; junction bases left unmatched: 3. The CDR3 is CATGGLASTDTQYF. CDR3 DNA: TGTGCCACCGGGGGACTAGCCAGCACAGATACGCAGTATTTT.

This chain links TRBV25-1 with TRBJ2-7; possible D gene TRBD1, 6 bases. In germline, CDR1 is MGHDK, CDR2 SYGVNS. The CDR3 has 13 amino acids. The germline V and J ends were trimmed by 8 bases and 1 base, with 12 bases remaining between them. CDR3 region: CASSTGLSYEQYF. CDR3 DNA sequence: TGTGCCAGCTCAACAGGGCTGTCCTACGAGCAGTACTTC.

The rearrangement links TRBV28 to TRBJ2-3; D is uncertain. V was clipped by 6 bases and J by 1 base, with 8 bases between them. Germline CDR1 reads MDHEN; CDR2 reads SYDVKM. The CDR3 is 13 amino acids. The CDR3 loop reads CASSLRGTDTQYF. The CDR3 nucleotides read TGTGCCAGCAGCCTCCGAGGCACAGATACGCAGTATTTT.

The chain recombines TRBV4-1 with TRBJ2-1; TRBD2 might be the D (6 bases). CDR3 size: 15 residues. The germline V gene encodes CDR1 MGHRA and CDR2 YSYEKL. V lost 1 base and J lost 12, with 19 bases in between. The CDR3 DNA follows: TGCGCCAGCAGCCAAGTCTGGACTATCTTAAAGGGGCAGTTCTTC. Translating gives CASSQVWTILKGQFF.

The CDR3 loop is CSDTSEETQYF. The CDR3 nucleotides read TGCAGTGATACTAGCGAAGAGACCCAGTACTTC. The genes are TRBV20-1 and TRBJ2-5, with TRBD2 identical over 7 bases. V shed 7 bases, J shed 3 bases, and the junction held 2 bases outside the gene matches. CDR1 and CDR2 from the germline V gene are DFQATT and SNEGSKA (reference sequence). The length of the CDR3 is 11 residues.

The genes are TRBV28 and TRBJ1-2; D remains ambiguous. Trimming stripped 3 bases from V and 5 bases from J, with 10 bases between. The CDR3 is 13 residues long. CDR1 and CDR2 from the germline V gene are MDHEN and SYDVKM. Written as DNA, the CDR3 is TGTGCCAGCAGTTTTTCGGCGGTTTATGGCTACACCTTC. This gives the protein CASSFSAVYGYTF.

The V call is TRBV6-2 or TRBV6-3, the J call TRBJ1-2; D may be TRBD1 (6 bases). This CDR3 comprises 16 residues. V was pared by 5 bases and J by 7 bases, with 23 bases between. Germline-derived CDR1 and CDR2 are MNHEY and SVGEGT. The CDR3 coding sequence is TGTGCCAGCAGTCTACGGGGGGCCCTTACACGGGCTGGCTACACCTTC. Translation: CASSLRGALTRAGYTF.

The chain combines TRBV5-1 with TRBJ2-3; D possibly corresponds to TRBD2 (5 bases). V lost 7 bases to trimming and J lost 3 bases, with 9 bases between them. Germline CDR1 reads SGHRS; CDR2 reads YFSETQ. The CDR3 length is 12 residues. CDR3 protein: CASGSGTDTQYF. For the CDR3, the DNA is TGCGCCAGCGGCTCGGGAACAGATACGCAGTATTTT.

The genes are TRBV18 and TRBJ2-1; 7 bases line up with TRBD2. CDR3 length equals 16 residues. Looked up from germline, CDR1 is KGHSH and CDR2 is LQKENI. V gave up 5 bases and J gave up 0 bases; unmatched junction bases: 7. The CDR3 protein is CASSIGSGNSYNEQFF. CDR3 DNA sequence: TGTGCCAGCTCAATCGGGAGCGGGAACTCCTACAATGAGCAGTTCTTC.

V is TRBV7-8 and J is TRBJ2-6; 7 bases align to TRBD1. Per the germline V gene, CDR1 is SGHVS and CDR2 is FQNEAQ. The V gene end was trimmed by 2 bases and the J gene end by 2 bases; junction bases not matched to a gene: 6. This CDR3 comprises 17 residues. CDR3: CASSLSPTGTGANVLTF. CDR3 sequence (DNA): TGTGCCAGCAGCTTAAGCCCGACAGGGACTGGGGCCAACGTCCTGACTTTC.

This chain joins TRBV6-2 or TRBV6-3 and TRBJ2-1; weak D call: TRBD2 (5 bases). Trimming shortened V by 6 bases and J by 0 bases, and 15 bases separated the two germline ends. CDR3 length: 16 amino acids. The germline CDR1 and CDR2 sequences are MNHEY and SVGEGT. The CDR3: CASSRRERSSYNEQFF. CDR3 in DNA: TGTGCCAGCAGCCGCCGAGAGCGGAGCTCCTACAATGAGCAGTTCTTC.

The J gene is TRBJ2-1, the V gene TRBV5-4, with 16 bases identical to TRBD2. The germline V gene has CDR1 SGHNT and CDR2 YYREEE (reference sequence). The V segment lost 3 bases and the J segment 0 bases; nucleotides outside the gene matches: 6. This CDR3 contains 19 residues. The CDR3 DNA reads TGTGCCAGCAGCTCGGGACTAGCGGGAGGGCGTAGCTCCTACAATGAGCAGTTCTTC. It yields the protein CASSSGLAGGRSSYNEQFF.